The 27 T cell receptor beta chains listed next were all sequenced from one sample in a study of beta chain features in type 1 diabetes. Expressed TCRB transcripts were sequenced, since all the RNA that had been isolated was reverse transcribed. The protocol was immunoSEQ multiplex PCR, while the TCRdb copy is restricted to in-frame clones and leaves out a portion. The repertoire holds 450,000 to 550,000 clones, with 30% as singletons. Sequences were obtained from naive CD4+ T cells from blood. The origin of the receptors is a young man in good health.

The genes are TRBV7-9 and TRBJ2-1; 10 bases are shared with TRBD1. Looked up from germline, CDR1 is SEHNR and CDR2 is FQNEAQ (reference sequence). V trimming: 5 bases; J trimming: 7 bases; junction bases outside the gene matches: 11. CDR3 length: 16 residues. The CDR3: CASSPSGGTGENEQFF. In DNA form, the CDR3 reads TGTGCCAGCAGCCCGAGTGGTGGGACAGGGGAGAATGAGCAGTTCTTC. The entire variable domain, with the rest obtained from reference TRBV7-9 and TRBJ2-1, is as follows: DTGVSQNPRHKITKRGQNVTFRCDPISEHNRLYWYRQTLGQGPEFLTYFQNEAQLEKSRLLSDRFSAERPKGSFSTLEIQRTEQGDSAMYLCASSPSGGTGENEQFFGPGTRLTVL.

The sample holds a few counts of this clone. The J gene is TRBJ2-1, the V gene TRBV7-6; 8 bases line up with TRBD2. The germline V gene has CDR1 SGHVS and CDR2 FNYEAQ. This CDR3 has 13 amino acids. V was pared by 4 bases and J by 8 bases, with 4 bases of the junction left unmatched. This CDR3 reads CASSSGLEYEQFF. The DNA of the CDR3 is TGTGCCAGCAGCTCGGGACTAGAATATGAGCAGTTCTTC. Full variable domain (missing parts from reference TRBV7-6 and TRBJ2-1): GAGVSQSPRYKVTKRGQDVALRCDPISGHVSLYWYRQALGQGPEFLTYFNYEAQQDKSGLPNDRFSAERPEGSISTLTIQRTEQRDSAMYRCASSSGLEYEQFFGPGTRLTVL.

This clone showed up just a few times. The chain has TRBV9 and TRBJ2-5; 7 bases fit TRBD2. The CDR3 consists of 16 residues. In germline, CDR1 is SGDLS, CDR2 YYNGEE. The J segment lost 3 bases and the V segment lost 0 bases, leaving 8 bases of the junction unmatched. CDR3 DNA sequence: TGTGCCAGCAGCGTAGAAGGGCTAGCGGAGAAAGAGACCCAGTACTTC. This encodes CASSVEGLAEKETQYF. The full variable domain, with the rest looked up from reference TRBV9 and TRBJ2-5, is DSGVTQTPKHLITATGQRVTLRCSPRSGDLSVYWYQQSLDQGLQFLIQYYNGEERAKGNILERFSAQQFPDLHSELNLSSLELGDSALYFCASSVEGLAEKETQYFGPGTRLLVL.

This sequence joins TRBV4-1 and TRBJ2-7; D might be TRBD1 or TRBD2, each matching 5 bases. The CDR3 consists of 15 residues. CDR1 is MGHRA and CDR2 is YSYEKL in the germline V gene. Between the trimmed V and J ends, which lost 4 bases and 3 bases, there was a span of 16 bases. CDR3 DNA sequence: TGCGCCAGCAGCCGTAACCAGGGACGGATCTACGAGCAGTACTTC. Translated: CASSRNQGRIYEQYF.

The chain employs TRBV10-3 and TRBJ2-5, with D unresolved. This CDR3 contains 13 residues. Trimming stripped 9 bases from V and 4 bases from J, with 15 bases between. The germline CDR1 and CDR2 sequences are ENHRY and SYGVKD. The CDR3 DNA follows: TGTGCCATTGGCTCGGGCATTGGAGAGACCCAGTACTTC. Its protein product is CAIGSGIGETQYF.

The V call is TRBV6-5, the J call TRBJ2-7; tentatively, D is TRBD1 (7 bases). The germline CDR1 and CDR2 sequences are MNHEY and SVGAGI. The CDR3 length is 16 residues. V was cut by 0 bases and J by 3 bases, with 15 bases left in between. The CDR3 protein is CASSYSAGGAGYEQYF. CDR3 nucleotide sequence: TGTGCCAGCAGTTACTCGGCAGGGGGAGCGGGCTACGAGCAGTACTTC.

This chain links TRBV7-8 with TRBJ2-5; 9 bases are a match to TRBD1. V shed 5 bases and J 2 bases; nucleotides not matched to a gene: 15. CDR3 length: 18 residues. The germline gives CDR1 SGHVS, CDR2 FQNEAQ. CDR3 loop: CASSISLRQGVKQETQYF. The CDR3 nucleotides read TGTGCCAGCAGCATCTCCTTAAGACAGGGGGTGAAGCAAGAGACCCAGTACTTC.

This clone occurred a few times. The chain recombines TRBV20-1 with TRBJ2-7; no clear D. Germline V gene sequence: CDR1 DFQATT, CDR2 SNEGSKA (reference sequence). Deletions cut 5 bases from V and 2 bases from J, with 7 bases between. The CDR3 is made up of 11 amino acids. CDR3 sequence reads: CSAPDTYEQYF. The CDR3 DNA reads as TGCAGTGCTCCCGATACCTACGAGCAGTACTTC.

The chain employs TRBV10-3 and TRBJ2-3, with TRBD2 matching 11 bases. Germline CDR1 is ENHRY and CDR2 is SYGVKD. J gave up 0 bases and V 4 bases, and 3 bases lay outside the gene matches. The CDR3 is 16 amino acids. The CDR3 nucleotides read TGTGCCATCAGTGGGGGACTAGCGGATAGCACAGATACGCAGTATTTT. Residues: CAISGGLADSTDTQYF.

This clone was counted between two and nine times. The CDR3 region is CASSLAASTDTQYF. CDR3 DNA: TGTGCCAGCAGCTTAGCGGCTAGCACAGATACGCAGTATTTT. The genes are TRBV5-5 and TRBJ2-3; a weak D match, TRBD2 (5 bases). V lost 2 bases and J lost 0, with 7 bases in between. Germline V gives CDR1 SGHKS, CDR2 YYEKEE (reference sequence). This CDR3 has 14 amino acids.

This clone turned up a few times. The chain employs TRBV7-9 and TRBJ1-1; no clear D. Trimming cost V 5 bases and J 4 bases, with 17 bases left between them. Germline V gene data show CDR1 as SEHNR and CDR2 as FQNEAQ (reference sequence). There are 15 residues in the CDR3. The CDR3 loop reads CASSTRRSEATEAFF. The CDR3 DNA reads as TGTGCCAGCAGCACGAGACGGAGTGAGGCCACTGAAGCTTTCTTT.

The table lists this clone with a few counts. The chain uses TRBV29-1 and TRBJ2-3, with D possibly being TRBD1 (6 bases). With 5 bases removed from V and 2 bases from J, the gap between germline ends came to 11 bases. This CDR3 is 13 amino acids long. Germline CDR1 is SQVTM and CDR2 is ANQGSEA. The CDR3 nucleotides read TGCAGCGTTAAGAGGGACACCACAGATACGCAGTATTTT. Its protein product is CSVKRDTTDTQYF.

This clone was picked up a small number of times. V and J are TRBV5-1 and TRBJ1-2, with D maybe TRBD1 (5 bases). The CDR3 is 14 amino acids. Germline V gene data show CDR1 as SGHRS and CDR2 as YFSETQ. V lost 7 bases, J lost 5 bases, and 18 bases lay in between. The CDR3: CASQQESGIYGYTF. The CDR3 bases are TGCGCCAGCCAACAGGAATCGGGGATTTATGGCTACACCTTC.

The V call is TRBV15, the J call TRBJ2-1; 11 bases are shared with TRBD2. The trim removed 0 bases at V and 6 bases at J, leaving 4 bases unmatched. Germline CDR1 reads LNHNV; CDR2 reads YYDKDF (reference sequence). The CDR3 contains 16 residues. CDR3 sequence reads: CATSRDLAGGGNEQFF. CDR3 sequence (DNA): TGTGCCACCAGCAGAGATCTAGCGGGAGGAGGCAATGAGCAGTTCTTC.

The rearrangement joins TRBV9 to TRBJ2-1, with D possibly TRBD1 on 5 matching bases. With 1 base removed from V and 4 bases from J, the gap between germline ends came to 24 bases. This CDR3 region has 19 residues. Germline CDR1 SGDLS, CDR2 YYNGEE. CDR3 residues: CASSVLASVPYKGYNEQFF. CDR3 nucleotide sequence: TGTGCCAGCAGCGTATTGGCTAGTGTCCCCTACAAGGGGTACAATGAGCAGTTCTTC.

The chain employs TRBV29-1 and TRBJ1-4; D not certain. The germline V and J ends were trimmed by 5 bases and 3 bases, with 13 bases remaining between them. Germline V CDR1 and CDR2: SQVTM, ANQGSEA. The CDR3 is 14 residues long. CDR3 coding DNA: TGCAGCGTTCGAAGGTCCGGTGCTAATGAAAAACTGTTTTTT. Protein sequence: CSVRRSGANEKLFF.

The chain links TRBV6-1 to TRBJ2-3, with 9 positions matching TRBD1. The V gene's germline CDR1 is MNHNS and CDR2 SASEGT. After removal of 0 bases from V and 3 bases from J, the junction contained 4 bases not matched to a gene. This CDR3 region has 16 residues. CDR3 sequence (DNA): TGTGCCAGCAGTGAAGCTATGGGACAGGGAACAGATACGCAGTATTTT. The encoded protein is CASSEAMGQGTDTQYF.

This clone was observed a few times. The chain employs TRBV30 and TRBJ2-7, with 8 bases matching TRBD1. The J segment lost 3 bases and the V segment lost 2 bases, leaving 6 bases of the junction unmatched. Germline-derived CDR1 and CDR2 are GTSNPN and SVGIG (reference sequence). This CDR3 is built from 14 residues. Here the CDR3 DNA reads TGTGCCTGGAGTACAGGACAGGGTATCTACGAGCAGTACTTC. Translated, it gives CAWSTGQGIYEQYF.

This clone was detected only a few times. Other DNA variants within this sample encode the same CDR3. V and J are TRBV7-9 and TRBJ2-5; no firm D call. The CDR3 runs 11 residues. Trimming shortened V by 6 bases and J by 3 bases, and 5 bases separated the two germline ends. CDR1 is SEHNR, CDR2 FQNEAQ, per germline (reference sequence). CDR3 DNA: TGTGCCAGCAGTCGAGAAGAGACCCAGTACTTC. Amino acids: CASSREETQYF.

CDR3 sequence reads: CSVTGGTEAFF. The CDR3 DNA follows: TGCAGCGTCACAGGGGGTACTGAAGCTTTCTTT. The chain employs TRBV29-1 and TRBJ1-1, with 8 positions matching TRBD1. The length of the CDR3 is 11 residues. V lost 6 bases and J lost 5; bases outside the gene matches: 2. CDR1 is SQVTM, CDR2 ANQGSEA, per germline. Drawing the rest from reference TRBV29-1 and TRBJ1-1, the complete variable domain is SAVISQKPSRDICQRGTSLTIQCQVDSQVTMMFWYRQQPGQSLTLIATANQGSEATYESGFVIDKFPISRPNLTFSTLTVSNMSPEDSSIYLCSVTGGTEAFFGQGTRLTVV.

This clone was detected only a few times. The genes are TRBV7-9 and TRBJ1-4, with D possibly being TRBD1 (5 bases). The ends were cut back, 5 bases at V and 7 bases at J, with 20 bases in the middle. Per the germline V gene, CDR1 is SEHNR and CDR2 is FQNEAQ (reference sequence). This CDR3 has 16 residues. The CDR3 sequence: CASSRNRLGVSEKLFF. For the CDR3, the DNA is TGTGCCAGCAGCAGAAACAGGCTCGGAGTTTCTGAAAAACTGTTTTTT. Based on the CDR3 plus reference TRBV7-9 and TRBJ1-4, the full variable domain is DTGVSQNPRHKITKRGQNVTFRCDPISEHNRLYWYRQTLGQGPEFLTYFQNEAQLEKSRLLSDRFSAERPKGSFSTLEIQRTEQGDSAMYLCASSRNRLGVSEKLFFGSGTQLSVL.

The chain couples TRBV2 to TRBJ2-3; D is unclear. The germline V gene encodes CDR1 SNHLY and CDR2 FYNNEI. V lost 6 bases to trimming and J lost 4 bases, with 5 bases between them. CDR3 length: 11 amino acids. CDR3 region: CASRVADTQYF. The CDR3 DNA reads TGTGCCAGCAGGGTAGCAGATACGCAGTATTTT.

This clone was seen a handful of times. It may be a read error: a sequence one base away is much more abundant. The sample has other DNA sequences that encode this CDR3 too. The V gene is TRBV7-9, the J gene TRBJ2-3; D gene unclear. V was pared by 4 bases and J by 2 bases, with 1 base between. CDR1 and CDR2 (germline): SEHNR, FQNEAQ (reference sequence). This CDR3 is 11 amino acids long. CDR3 sequence reads: CASSYTDTQYF. The CDR3 DNA reads TGTGCCAGCAGCTACACAGATACGCAGTATTTT.

The table lists this clone with a few counts. This rearrangement joins TRBV4-3 to TRBJ2-4; tentatively, D is TRBD1 (6 bases). Trimming took 3 bases from V and 7 from J, leaving 10 bases between them. In germline, CDR1 is LGHNA, CDR2 YSLEER. This CDR3 has 13 amino acids. The CDR3: CASSHGQLNIQYF. DNA for the CDR3: TGCGCCAGCAGCCACGGACAGTTGAACATTCAGTACTTC.

This clone was counted between two and nine times. This sample includes further DNA sequences coding for the same CDR3. The rearrangement joins TRBV20-1 to TRBJ2-3; D gene unclear. This CDR3 contains 11 residues. Trimming took off 6 bases at V and 3 bases at J, with 7 bases between the two ends. In germline, CDR1 is DFQATT, CDR2 SNEGSKA (reference sequence). CDR3 in amino acids: CSADLTDTQYF. The CDR3 bases are TGCAGTGCCGATCTTACAGATACGCAGTATTTT.

The V and J genes are TRBV7-9 and TRBJ2-2; no firm D call. This CDR3 spans 14 amino acids. V lost 3 bases and J lost 2, with 7 bases in between. Germline-derived CDR1 and CDR2 are SEHNR and FQNEAQ (reference sequence). In DNA form, the CDR3 reads TGTGCCAGCAGCTTTTACAGAAACACCGGGGAGCTGTTTTTT. Protein: CASSFYRNTGELFF. The full variable domain, in which reference TRBV7-9 and TRBJ2-2 provide the parts outside the CDR3, is DTGVSQNPRHKITKRGQNVTFRCDPISEHNRLYWYRQTLGQGPEFLTYFQNEAQLEKSRLLSDRFSAERPKGSFSTLEIQRTEQGDSAMYLCASSFYRNTGELFFGEGSRLTVL.

There are a few counts of this clone. The chain recombines TRBV9 with TRBJ2-3; possible D gene TRBD2, 6 bases. Trimming pared 4 bases from V and 5 bases from J, leaving 20 bases between. The CDR3 totals 16 residues. Germline V gives CDR1 SGDLS, CDR2 YYNGEE. CDR3 DNA sequence: TGTGCCAGCAGCCGTAAGGGCGGGACCCATGAAGATACGCAGTATTTT. Translating gives CASSRKGGTHEDTQYF.